This TCR beta chain was obtained from a study of CXCR3-negative and CXCR3-positive naive CD8 T cells. Study results and caveats: CXCR3-expressing naive cells carried TRB CDR3s more hydrophobic than those of CXCR3-negative naive cells.

Regarding this clonotype: Its antigen is undetermined.

The CDR3 is 14 amino acids. Germline values: CDR1 SGHAT, CDR2 FQNNGV. Through 5' RACE with UMI labels, the TRB cDNA libraries were prepared. Reanalyzing the 5' RACE reads, TCRdb keeps one entry per CDR3 protein, without DNA. This sample's table has 40,000 to 50,000 distinct CDR3 sequences. The sample taken for sequencing was naive CXCR3- CD8+ T cells from blood. The subset is: CD45RO-CCR7+CD27+CD95- naive CD8+ T cells lacking CXCR3 (TNR3-). The origin of this receptor is a human donor in good health. Some clones in this sample may be carry-over from other donors' samples. The chain has TRBV11-2 and TRBJ2-4; TCRdb's assignment of TRBD1 cannot be checked, as there is no DNA. The CDR3 protein is CASSLGDAADIQYF.